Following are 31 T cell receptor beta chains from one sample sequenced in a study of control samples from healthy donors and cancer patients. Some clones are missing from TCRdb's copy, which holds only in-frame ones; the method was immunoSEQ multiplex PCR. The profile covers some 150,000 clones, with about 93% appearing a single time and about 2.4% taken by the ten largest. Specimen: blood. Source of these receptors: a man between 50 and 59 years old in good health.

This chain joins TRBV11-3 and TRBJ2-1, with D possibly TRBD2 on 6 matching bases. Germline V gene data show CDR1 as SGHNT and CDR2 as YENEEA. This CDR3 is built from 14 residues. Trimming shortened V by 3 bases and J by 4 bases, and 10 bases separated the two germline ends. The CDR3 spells CASSFSGTYNEQFF. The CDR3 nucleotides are TGTGCCAGCAGCTTTAGCGGAACTTACAATGAGCAGTTCTTC.

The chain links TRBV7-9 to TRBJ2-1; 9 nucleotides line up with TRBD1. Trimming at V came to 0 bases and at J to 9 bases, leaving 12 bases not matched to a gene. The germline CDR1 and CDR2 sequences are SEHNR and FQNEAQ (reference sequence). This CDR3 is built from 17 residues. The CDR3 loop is CASSLALNLDRGREQFF. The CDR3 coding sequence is TGTGCCAGCAGCTTAGCGCTAAATCTGGACAGGGGACGTGAGCAGTTCTTC. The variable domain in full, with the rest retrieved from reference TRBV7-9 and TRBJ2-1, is DTGVSQNPRHKITKRGQNVTFRCDPISEHNRLYWYRQTLGQGPEFLTYFQNEAQLEKSRLLSDRFSAERPKGSFSTLEIQRTEQGDSAMYLCASSLALNLDRGREQFFGPGTRLTVL.

This CDR3 is CASSLLQGKDSGANVLTF. CDR3 nucleotide sequence: TGTGCCAGCAGTCTACTCCAGGGGAAGGACTCTGGGGCCAACGTCCTGACTTTC. This sequence joins TRBV14 and TRBJ2-6, with D tentatively TRBD1 (6 bases). CDR3 length: 18 amino acids. CDR1 is SGHDN, CDR2 FVKESK, per germline. Trimming stripped 6 bases from V and 0 bases from J, with 18 bases between.

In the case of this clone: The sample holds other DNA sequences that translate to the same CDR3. The CDR3 sequence is CASSTGTGNYGYTF. In DNA, the CDR3 is TGCGCCAGCAGCACCGGGACAGGGAACTATGGCTACACCTTC. The chain links TRBV5-1 to TRBJ1-2; TRBD1 matches at 9 bases. With 4 bases clipped from V and 2 bases from J, the junction kept 3 bases outside the gene matches. From germline, CDR1 is SGHRS and CDR2 YFSETQ. The CDR3 has 14 residues.

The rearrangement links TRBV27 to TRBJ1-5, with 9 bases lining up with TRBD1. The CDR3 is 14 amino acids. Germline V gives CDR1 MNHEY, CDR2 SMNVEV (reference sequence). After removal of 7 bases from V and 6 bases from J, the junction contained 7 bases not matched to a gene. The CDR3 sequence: CASTSGQGSQPQHF. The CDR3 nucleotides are TGTGCCAGCACCTCGGGACAGGGTAGTCAGCCCCAGCATTTT.

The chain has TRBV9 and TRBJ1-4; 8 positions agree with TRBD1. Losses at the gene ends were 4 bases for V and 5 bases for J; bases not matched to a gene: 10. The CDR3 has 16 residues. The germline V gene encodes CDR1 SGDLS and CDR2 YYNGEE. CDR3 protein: CASSPNRGRNNEKLFF. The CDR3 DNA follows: TGTGCCAGCAGCCCAAACAGGGGGAGAAACAATGAAAAACTGTTTTTT.

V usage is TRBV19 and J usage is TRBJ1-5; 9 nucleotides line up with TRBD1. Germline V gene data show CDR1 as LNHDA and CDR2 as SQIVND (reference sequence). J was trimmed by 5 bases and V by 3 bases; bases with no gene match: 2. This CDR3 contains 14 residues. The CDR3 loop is CASSIWTGDQPQHF. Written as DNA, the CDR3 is TGTGCCAGTAGTATTTGGACAGGGGATCAGCCCCAGCATTTT. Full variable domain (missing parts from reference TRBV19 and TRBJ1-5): DGGITQSPKYLFRKEGQNVTLSCEQNLNHDAMYWYRQDPGQGLRLIYYSQIVNDFQKGDIAEGYSVSREKKESFPLTVTSAQKNPTAFYLCASSIWTGDQPQHFGDGTRLSIL.

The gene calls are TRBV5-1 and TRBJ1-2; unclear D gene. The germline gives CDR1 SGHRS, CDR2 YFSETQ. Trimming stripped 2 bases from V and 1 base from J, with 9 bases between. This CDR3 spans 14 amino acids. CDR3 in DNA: TGCGCCAGCAGCTTTGGGTGGGATAACTATGGCTACACCTTC. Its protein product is CASSFGWDNYGYTF.

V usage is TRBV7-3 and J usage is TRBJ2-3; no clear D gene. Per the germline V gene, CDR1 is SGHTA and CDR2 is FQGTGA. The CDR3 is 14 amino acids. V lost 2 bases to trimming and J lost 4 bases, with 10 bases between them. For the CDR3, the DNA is TGTGCCAGCAGCTTATACGTTGGGCCAGATACGCAGTATTTT. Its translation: CASSLYVGPDTQYF.

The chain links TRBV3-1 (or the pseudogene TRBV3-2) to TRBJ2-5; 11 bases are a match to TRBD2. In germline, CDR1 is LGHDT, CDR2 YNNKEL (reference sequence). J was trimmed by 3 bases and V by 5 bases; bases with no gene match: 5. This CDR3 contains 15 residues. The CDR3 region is CASSRLAGMKETQYF. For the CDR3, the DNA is TGTGCCAGCAGCAGACTAGCGGGGATGAAAGAGACCCAGTACTTC.

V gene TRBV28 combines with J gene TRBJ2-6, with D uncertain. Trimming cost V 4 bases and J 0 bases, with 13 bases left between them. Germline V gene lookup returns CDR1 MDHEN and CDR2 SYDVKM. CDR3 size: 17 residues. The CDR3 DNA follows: TGTGCCAGCAGTTCTCCCGGGCTGCCCTCTGGGGCCAACGTCCTGACTTTC. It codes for CASSSPGLPSGANVLTF.

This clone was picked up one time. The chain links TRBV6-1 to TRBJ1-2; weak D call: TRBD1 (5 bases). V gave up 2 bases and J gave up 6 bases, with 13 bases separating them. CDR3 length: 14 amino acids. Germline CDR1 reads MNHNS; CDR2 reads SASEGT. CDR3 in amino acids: CASSEWGRADGYTF. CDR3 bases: TGTGCCAGCAGTGAATGGGGCAGGGCGGATGGCTACACCTTC.

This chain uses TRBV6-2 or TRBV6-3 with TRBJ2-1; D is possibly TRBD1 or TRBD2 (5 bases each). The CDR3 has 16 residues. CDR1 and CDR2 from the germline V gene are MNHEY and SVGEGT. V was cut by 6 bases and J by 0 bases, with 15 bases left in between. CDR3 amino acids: CASSPLDGGSYNEQFF. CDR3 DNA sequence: TGTGCCAGCAGCCCTCTCGATGGGGGCTCCTACAATGAGCAGTTCTTC.

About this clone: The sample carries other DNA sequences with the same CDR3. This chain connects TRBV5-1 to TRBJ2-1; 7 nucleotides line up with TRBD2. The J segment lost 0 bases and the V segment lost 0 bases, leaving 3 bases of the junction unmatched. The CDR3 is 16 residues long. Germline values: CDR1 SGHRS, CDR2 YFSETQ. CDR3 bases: TGCGCCAGCAGCTTGGTGGGCGGGAGCTCCTACAATGAGCAGTTCTTC. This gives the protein CASSLVGGSSYNEQFF.

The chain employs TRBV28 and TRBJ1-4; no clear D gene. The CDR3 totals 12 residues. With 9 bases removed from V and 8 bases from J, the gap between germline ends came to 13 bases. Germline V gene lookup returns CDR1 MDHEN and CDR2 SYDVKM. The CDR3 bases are TGTGCCAGTGTTGCCGGGGAGGAAAAACTGTTTTTT. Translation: CASVAGEEKLFF.

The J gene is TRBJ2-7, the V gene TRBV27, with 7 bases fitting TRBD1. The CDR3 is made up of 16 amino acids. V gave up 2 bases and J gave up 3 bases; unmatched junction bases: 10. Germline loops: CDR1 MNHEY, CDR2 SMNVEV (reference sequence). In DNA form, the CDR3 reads TGTGCCAGCAGTTTAGGGGCAGGGGGAATAGTCTACGAGCAGTACTTC. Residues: CASSLGAGGIVYEQYF.

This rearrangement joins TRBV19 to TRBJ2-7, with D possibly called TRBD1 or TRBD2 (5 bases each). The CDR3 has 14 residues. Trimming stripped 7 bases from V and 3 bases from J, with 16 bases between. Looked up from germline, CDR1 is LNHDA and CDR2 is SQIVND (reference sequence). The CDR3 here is CASKPGWGIYEQYF. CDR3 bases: TGTGCCAGTAAACCGGGGTGGGGGATCTACGAGCAGTACTTC.

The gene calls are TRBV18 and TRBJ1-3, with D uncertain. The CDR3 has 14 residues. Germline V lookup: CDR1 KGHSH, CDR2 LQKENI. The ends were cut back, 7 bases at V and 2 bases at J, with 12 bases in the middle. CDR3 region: CASLPPGTGNTIYF. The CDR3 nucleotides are TGTGCCAGCTTACCTCCGGGGACTGGAAACACCATATATTTT.

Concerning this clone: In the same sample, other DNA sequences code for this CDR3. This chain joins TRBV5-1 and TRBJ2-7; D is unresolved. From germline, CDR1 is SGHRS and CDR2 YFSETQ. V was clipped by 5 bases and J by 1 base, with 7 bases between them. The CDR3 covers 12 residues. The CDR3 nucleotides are TGCGCCAGCAGGTCCGAGTCCTACGAGCAGTACTTC. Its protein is CASRSESYEQYF.

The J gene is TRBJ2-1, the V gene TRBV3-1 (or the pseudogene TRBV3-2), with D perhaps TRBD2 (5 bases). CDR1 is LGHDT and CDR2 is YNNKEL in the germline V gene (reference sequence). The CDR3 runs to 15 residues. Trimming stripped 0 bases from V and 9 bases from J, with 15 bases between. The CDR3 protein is CASSQDARGYAEQFF. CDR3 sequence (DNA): TGTGCCAGCAGCCAAGATGCGAGAGGGTACGCTGAGCAGTTCTTC.

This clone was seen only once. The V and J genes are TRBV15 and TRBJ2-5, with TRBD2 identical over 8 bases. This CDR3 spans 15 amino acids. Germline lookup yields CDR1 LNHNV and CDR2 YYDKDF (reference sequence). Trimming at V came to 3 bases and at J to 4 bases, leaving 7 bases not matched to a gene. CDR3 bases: TGTGCCACCAGCAGTCAAGCGGGAGTGTCAGAGACCCAGTACTTC. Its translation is CATSSQAGVSETQYF.

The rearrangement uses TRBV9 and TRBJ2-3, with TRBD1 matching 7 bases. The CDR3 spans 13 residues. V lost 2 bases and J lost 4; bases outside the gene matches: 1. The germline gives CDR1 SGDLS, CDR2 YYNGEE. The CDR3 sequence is CASSVTGADTQYF. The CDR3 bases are TGTGCCAGCAGCGTCACAGGGGCAGATACGCAGTATTTT.

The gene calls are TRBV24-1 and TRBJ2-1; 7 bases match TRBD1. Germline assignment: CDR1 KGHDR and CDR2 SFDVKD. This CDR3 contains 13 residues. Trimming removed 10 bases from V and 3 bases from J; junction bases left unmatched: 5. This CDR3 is CATSGQSYNEQFF. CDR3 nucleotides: TGTGCCACTTCGGGACAGAGCTACAATGAGCAGTTCTTC.

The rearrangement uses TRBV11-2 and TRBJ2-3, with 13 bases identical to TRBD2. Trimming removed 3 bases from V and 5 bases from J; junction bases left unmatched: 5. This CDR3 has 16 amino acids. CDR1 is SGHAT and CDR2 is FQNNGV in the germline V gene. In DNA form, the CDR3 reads TGTGCCAGCAGCTTCAGACTAGCGGGAGGTGGAGATACGCAGTATTTT. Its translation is CASSFRLAGGGDTQYF.

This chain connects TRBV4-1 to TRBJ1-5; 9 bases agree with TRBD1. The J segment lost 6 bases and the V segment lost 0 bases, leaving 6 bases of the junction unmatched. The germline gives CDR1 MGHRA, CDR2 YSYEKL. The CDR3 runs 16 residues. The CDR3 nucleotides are TGCGCCAGCAGCCAAGAGGACAGGGGAAGGGGTCAGCCCCAGCATTTT. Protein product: CASSQEDRGRGQPQHF.

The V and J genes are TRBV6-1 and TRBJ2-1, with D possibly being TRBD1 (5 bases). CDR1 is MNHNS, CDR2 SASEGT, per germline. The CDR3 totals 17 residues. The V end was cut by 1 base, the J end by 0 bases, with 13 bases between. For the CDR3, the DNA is TGTGCCAGCAGTGAAGTAGGAGTGGGGCACTCCTACAATGAGCAGTTCTTC. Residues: CASSEVGVGHSYNEQFF.

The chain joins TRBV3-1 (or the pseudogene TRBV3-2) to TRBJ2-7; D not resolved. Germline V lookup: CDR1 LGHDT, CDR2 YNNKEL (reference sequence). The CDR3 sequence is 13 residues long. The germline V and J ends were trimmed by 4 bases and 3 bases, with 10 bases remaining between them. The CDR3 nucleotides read TGTGCCAGCAGCCTGGGCAGCATCTACGAGCAGTACTTC. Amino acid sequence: CASSLGSIYEQYF.

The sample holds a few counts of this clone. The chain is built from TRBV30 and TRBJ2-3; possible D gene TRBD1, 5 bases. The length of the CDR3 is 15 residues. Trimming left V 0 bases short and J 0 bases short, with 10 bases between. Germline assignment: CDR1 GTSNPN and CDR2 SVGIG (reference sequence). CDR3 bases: TGTGCCTGGAGTGTCAGGGCGACCAGCACAGATACGCAGTATTTT. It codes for CAWSVRATSTDTQYF.

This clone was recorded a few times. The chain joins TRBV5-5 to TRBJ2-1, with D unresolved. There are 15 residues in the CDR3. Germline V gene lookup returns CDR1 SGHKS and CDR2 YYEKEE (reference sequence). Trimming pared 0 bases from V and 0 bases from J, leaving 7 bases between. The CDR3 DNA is TGTGCCAGCAGCTTGGACGGATACTCCTACAATGAGCAGTTCTTC. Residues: CASSLDGYSYNEQFF.

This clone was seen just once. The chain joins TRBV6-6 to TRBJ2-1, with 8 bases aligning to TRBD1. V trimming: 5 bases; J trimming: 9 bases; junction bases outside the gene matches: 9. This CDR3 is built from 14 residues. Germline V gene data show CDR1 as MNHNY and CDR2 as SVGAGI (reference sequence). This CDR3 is CASSADRGEGEQFF. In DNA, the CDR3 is TGTGCCAGCAGTGCAGACAGGGGTGAGGGTGAGCAGTTCTTC.

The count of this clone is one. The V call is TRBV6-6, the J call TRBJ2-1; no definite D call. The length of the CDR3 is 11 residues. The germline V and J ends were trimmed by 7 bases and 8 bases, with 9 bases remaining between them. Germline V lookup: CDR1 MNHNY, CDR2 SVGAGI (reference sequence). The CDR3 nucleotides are TGTGCCAGCACCTGGGCCGATGAGCAGTTCTTC. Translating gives CASTWADEQFF.